This TCR beta chain comes out of a study of cytomegalovirus exposure and HLA in healthy donors. Broader study findings: According to a subsequent analysis, TCR clusters from the first cohort were inclined to appear together in the 110 or so validation repertoires. Most sequenced TCRs were rare (though some public TCRs occurred in many donors). Investigators reported over 150 TCR beta chains as tied to cytomegalovirus.

CDR3 length: 15 residues. Germline CDR1 reads SQVTM; CDR2 reads ANQGSEA. With 3 bases removed from V and 1 base from J, the gap between germline ends came to 15 bases. Assay used: immunoSEQ multiplex PCR; TCRdb lists only in-frame clones, some missing. The profile shows about 200,000 clones, approximately 87% of them singletons. About this clone itself: Antigen: not known.

The gene calls are TRBV29-1 and TRBJ1-1; maybe TRBD1 (5 bases). The receptor was derived from a woman in her late teens or twenties in good health and CMV-seronegative. Material for sequencing was PBMCs. The CDR3 protein is CSVEEGAPWNTEAFF. CDR3 nucleotide sequence: TGCAGCGTTGAGGAAGGGGCCCCGTGGAACACTGAAGCTTTCTTT.